This is a list of T cell receptor beta chains from one sample in a study of T cells expressing NK-cell markers. With the 5' RACE reads reprocessed, TCRdb shows one record per CDR3 protein and no DNA. The table for this sample gives under 200,000 distinct CDR3 sequences. Sequenced input: blood T cells: a sorted CD56 or NKG2C T cell subset, CD4+ or CD8+ T cells, or bulk PBMC T cells (not recorded which). Every receptor here comes from a woman between 18 and 70 years old in good health. Each CDR3 is given with its conserved first and last residue.

V gene	J gene	CDR3 protein
TRBV27	TRBJ2-2	CASSWGTGGSGELFF
TRBV4-2	TRBJ1-5	CASSRETGSSNQPQHF
TRBV7-9	TRBJ2-7	CASSLGTSAIYEQYF
TRBV3-1	TRBJ2-5	CASSLRGLRQETQYF
TRBV29-1	TRBJ2-5	CSGGLAEQETQYF
TRBV20-1	TRBJ2-7	CSATGTFEEQYF
TRBV20-1	TRBJ2-2	CSAQLGSGELFF
TRBV29-1	TRBJ2-7	CSVVLTTAEQYF
TRBV20-1	TRBJ2-5	CSARPPSGSLETQYF
TRBV10-3	TRBJ2-4	CAISDQGSGLSIQYF
TRBV6-1	TRBJ1-5	CASSEWKEEAQPQHF
TRBV18	TRBJ1-5	CASSPMGGEQPQHF
TRBV9	TRBJ2-1	CASSATSDDNEQFF
TRBV19	TRBJ2-2	CASQEWETGELFF
TRBV12-5	TRBJ2-1	CASGLVLSSTSREQFF
TRBV5-4	TRBJ1-2	CASSLGTSAIGYTF
TRBV10-3	TRBJ2-5	CAISEQGQGETQYF
TRBV20-1	TRBJ2-7	CSAGGRGYSYEQYF
TRBV20-1	TRBJ2-3	CSAAPVSSGGALDTQYF
TRBV2	TRBJ2-1	CASDLAGGREQFF
TRBV27	TRBJ1-1	CASRGLGQNTEAFF
TRBV28	TRBJ2-1	CASSLFTSGAHYNEQFF
TRBV27	TRBJ2-5	CASSSKLAGGPRETQYF
TRBV20-1	TRBJ2-7	CSRTGPSSYEQYF
TRBV5-1	TRBJ1-5	CASSAGTGSNQPQHF
TRBV7-3	TRBJ2-5	CASSLKLTSGTLQETQYF
TRBV12-3/TRBV12-4	TRBJ2-1	CASSLGRRSYNEQFF
TRBV14	TRBJ2-1	CASSQDLLAGVDEQFF
TRBV9	TRBJ2-1	CASSFRGDLRNEQFF
TRBV7-2	TRBJ2-3	CASSHGTARTDTQYF
TRBV5-1	TRBJ1-4	CASSLEVNTWEKLFF